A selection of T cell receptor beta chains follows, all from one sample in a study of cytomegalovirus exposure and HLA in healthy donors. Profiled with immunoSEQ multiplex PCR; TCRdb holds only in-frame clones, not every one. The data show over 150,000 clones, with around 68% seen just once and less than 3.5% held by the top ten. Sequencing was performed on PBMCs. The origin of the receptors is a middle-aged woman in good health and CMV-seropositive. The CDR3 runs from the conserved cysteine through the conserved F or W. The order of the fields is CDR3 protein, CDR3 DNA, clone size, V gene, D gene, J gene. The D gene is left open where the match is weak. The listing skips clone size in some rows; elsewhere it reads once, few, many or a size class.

CDR3: CASSIGQRSYGYTF
DNA: TGTGCCAGTAGTATAGGGCAGCGATCCTATGGCTACACCTTC
size: -
V: TRBV19
D: -
J: TRBJ1-2

CDR3: CASGGVEPQHF
DNA: TGTGCCAGCGGAGGGGTCGAGCCCCAGCATTTT
size: -
V: TRBV9
D: -
J: TRBJ1-5

CDR3: CASSSIGGASGYTF
DNA: TGTGCCAGCAGCTCCATTGGGGGGGCCTCTGGCTACACCTTC
size: -
V: TRBV5-4
D: -
J: TRBJ1-2

CDR3: CASSQVGPNTEAFF
DNA: TGCGCCAGCAGCCAAGTGGGCCCGAACACTGAAGCTTTCTTT
size: -
V: TRBV4-1
D: -
J: TRBJ1-1

CDR3: CASSMARAVNYGYTF
DNA: TGTGCCAGTAGTATGGCCAGGGCGGTCAACTATGGCTACACCTTC
size: few
V: TRBV19
D: -
J: TRBJ1-2

CDR3: CASSQIPIPVSGNTIYF
DNA: TGCGCCAGCAGCCAAATTCCGATCCCGGTCTCTGGAAACACCATATATTTT
size: few
V: TRBV4-1
D: -
J: TRBJ1-3

CDR3: CASSSGIGEKLFF
DNA: TGTGCCAGCAGTAGCGGGATCGGGGAAAAACTGTTTTTT
size: -
V: TRBV2
D: -
J: TRBJ1-4

CDR3: CASSEYQDMNTEAFF
DNA: TGTGCCAGCAGTGAATATCAGGACATGAACACTGAAGCTTTCTTT
size: -
V: TRBV25-1
D: -
J: TRBJ1-1

CDR3: CASSSPQGHWSSYEQYF
DNA: TGTGCCAGCAGCTCCCCCCAGGGGCACTGGAGCTCCTACGAGCAGTACTTC
size: few
V: TRBV5-6
D: -
J: TRBJ2-7

CDR3: CASAAYEQYF
DNA: TGTGCCAGCGCAGCGTACGAGCAGTACTTC
size: -
V: TRBV6-6
D: -
J: TRBJ2-7

CDR3: CASRRESHYGYTF
DNA: TGTGCCAGCAGGAGGGAGTCGCACTATGGCTACACCTTC
size: -
V: TRBV6-1
D: -
J: TRBJ1-2

CDR3: CASSISGLAGGAGETQYF
DNA: TGTGCCAGTAGTATATCGGGACTAGCGGGGGGGGCGGGTGAGACCCAGTACTTC
size: -
V: TRBV19
D: TRBD2
J: TRBJ2-5

CDR3: CASSLDSGRFNEQYF
DNA: TGCGCCAGCAGCTTGGATAGCGGGAGGTTCAACGAGCAGTACTTC
size: few
V: TRBV5-1
D: TRBD2
J: TRBJ2-7

CDR3: CASRYELNTEAFF
DNA: TGTGCCAGCAGGTACGAGCTGAACACTGAAGCTTTCTTT
size: -
V: TRBV6-5
D: -
J: TRBJ1-1

CDR3: CATSRDLGAESNEKLFF
DNA: TGTGCCACCAGCAGAGATCTGGGGGCGGAATCTAATGAAAAACTGTTTTTT
size: -
V: TRBV15
D: -
J: TRBJ1-4

CDR3: CASSDHFIDTEAFF
DNA: TGTGCCAGCAGTGATCACTTCATCGACACTGAAGCTTTCTTT
size: -
V: TRBV6-1
D: -
J: TRBJ1-1

CDR3: CASSYGQGGYNEQFF
DNA: TGTGCCAGCAGTTACGGGCAGGGTGGGTACAATGAGCAGTTCTTC
size: -
V: TRBV6-5
D: -
J: TRBJ2-1

CDR3: CATGTSSSYEQYF
DNA: TGTGCCACCGGGACTTCGAGCTCCTACGAGCAGTACTTC
size: -
V: TRBV10-3
D: -
J: TRBJ2-7

CDR3: CASSFGLAGLETQYF
DNA: TGTGCCAGCAGCTTTGGACTAGCGGGGTTAGAGACCCAGTACTTC
size: -
V: TRBV7-9
D: TRBD2
J: TRBJ2-5

CDR3: CASSLQGARDEQYF
DNA: TGTGCCAGCAGCTTACAGGGGGCGAGGGACGAGCAGTACTTC
size: few
V: TRBV5-4
D: TRBD1
J: TRBJ2-7

CDR3: CAIGAGGSYNEQFF
DNA: TGTGCCATCGGTGCGGGGGGCTCCTACAATGAGCAGTTCTTC
size: -
V: TRBV10-3
D: TRBD2
J: TRBJ2-1

CDR3: CASSLAGPETQYF
DNA: TGTGCCAGCAGTTTGGCGGGGCCAGAGACCCAGTACTTC
size: -
V: TRBV28
D: -
J: TRBJ2-5

CDR3: CSAQGTVDF
DNA: TGCAGTGCCCAAGGGACAGTCGACTTC
size: -
V: TRBV20-1
D: TRBD1
J: TRBJ1-2

CDR3: CASSEANTEAFF
DNA: TGTGCCAGCAGTGAGGCGAACACTGAAGCTTTCTTT
size: few
V: TRBV28
D: -
J: TRBJ1-1

CDR3: CASSLVAGGRARGEQYF
DNA: TGTGCCAGCAGCTTAGTCGCTGGCGGGAGGGCCAGGGGGGAGCAGTACTTC
size: -
V: TRBV7-2
D: TRBD2
J: TRBJ2-7

CDR3: CASSADRGPEAFF
DNA: TGTGCCAGCAGCGCAGACAGGGGCCCTGAAGCTTTCTTT
size: few
V: TRBV13
D: TRBD1
J: TRBJ1-1

CDR3: CASSLVGGSSYEQYF
DNA: TGTGCCAGCAGCTTAGTAGGGGGCAGCTCCTACGAGCAGTACTTC
size: -
V: TRBV7-2
D: TRBD1
J: TRBJ2-7

CDR3: CASTPAGGQYEQYF
DNA: TGCGCCAGCACCCCGGCCGGGGGGCAGTACGAGCAGTACTTC
size: -
V: TRBV5-1
D: -
J: TRBJ2-7

CDR3: CASSVGDTSYEQYF
DNA: TGTGCCAGCAGTGTAGGGGATACCTCCTACGAGCAGTACTTC
size: -
V: TRBV6-1
D: -
J: TRBJ2-7

CDR3: CASSLIQAANYGYTF
DNA: TGTGCCAGCAGCTTAATTCAGGCAGCTAACTATGGCTACACCTTC
size: -
V: TRBV5-6
D: -
J: TRBJ1-2

CDR3: CASGYSSNQPQHF
DNA: TGTGCTAGTGGTTACAGTAGCAATCAGCCCCAGCATTTT
size: -
V: TRBV12-5
D: -
J: TRBJ1-5

CDR3: CASSQAKAGGYEQYF
DNA: TGTGCCAGCAGCCAAGCAAAGGCGGGAGGGTACGAGCAGTACTTC
size: -
V: TRBV14
D: TRBD2
J: TRBJ2-7

CDR3: CASSESPGGARDNEQFF
DNA: TGTGCCAGCAGTGAATCCCCAGGGGGCGCGAGGGACAATGAGCAGTTCTTC
size: few
V: TRBV25-1
D: TRBD1
J: TRBJ2-1

CDR3: CATRRQGTTEAFF
DNA: TGTGCCACCCGAAGACAGGGGACCACTGAAGCTTTCTTT
size: -
V: TRBV5-4
D: TRBD1
J: TRBJ1-1

CDR3: CASSFVASGTDTQYF
DNA: TGCGCCAGCAGCTTCGTAGCTAGCGGAACAGATACGCAGTATTTT
size: -
V: TRBV5-1
D: TRBD2
J: TRBJ2-3

CDR3: CNVIAGGPGIEQFF
DNA: TGCAACGTCATAGCGGGAGGGCCGGGCATTGAGCAGTTCTTC
size: -
V: TRBV29-1
D: TRBD2
J: TRBJ2-1

CDR3: CASSYRQGAGDTDTQYF
DNA: TGTGCCAGCAGTTACAGACAGGGGGCGGGGGACACAGATACGCAGTATTTT
size: -
V: TRBV25-1
D: TRBD1
J: TRBJ2-3

CDR3: CASSNGAGGEQYF
DNA: TGTGCCAGCAGTAATGGAGCGGGAGGCGAGCAGTACTTC
size: -
V: TRBV7-8
D: TRBD2
J: TRBJ2-7

CDR3: CASSRSTGSYGYTF
DNA: TGTGCCAGCAGCAGGTCGACAGGCTCCTATGGCTACACCTTC
size: -
V: TRBV7-2
D: -
J: TRBJ1-2

CDR3: CASSSEQETQYF
DNA: TGCGCCAGCAGTTCTGAGCAAGAGACCCAGTACTTC
size: -
V: TRBV5-1
D: -
J: TRBJ2-5

CDR3: CASRGDRGPQETQYF
DNA: TGTGCCAGCAGGGGGGACAGGGGGCCCCAAGAGACCCAGTACTTC
size: -
V: TRBV2
D: TRBD1
J: TRBJ2-5

CDR3: CSRQLNTEAFF
DNA: TGCAGTCGACAGCTGAACACTGAAGCTTTCTTT
size: few
V: TRBV20-1
D: -
J: TRBJ1-1

CDR3: CASRAGWGNTGELFF
DNA: TGTGCCAGCAGGGCTGGGTGGGGCAACACCGGGGAGCTGTTTTTT
size: once
V: TRBV6-6
D: -
J: TRBJ2-2

CDR3: CASSQTGDGYTF
DNA: TGTGCCAGCAGCCAGACAGGGGATGGCTACACCTTC
size: -
V: TRBV14
D: TRBD1
J: TRBJ1-2

CDR3: CSAEDGRGHNEQFF
DNA: TGCAGCGCCGAAGACGGGAGGGGGCACAATGAGCAGTTCTTC
size: -
V: TRBV29-1
D: -
J: TRBJ2-1

CDR3: CSVDAGREQFF
DNA: TGCAGCGTTGATGCGGGGCGTGAGCAGTTCTTC
size: few
V: TRBV29-1
D: -
J: TRBJ2-1

CDR3: CASSPTRLAGGETQYF
DNA: TGTGCCAGCAGCCCTACCCGGCTAGCGGGAGGGGAGACCCAGTACTTC
size: -
V: TRBV7-3
D: TRBD2
J: TRBJ2-5

CDR3: CASSESGANYGYTF
DNA: TGTGCCAGCAGCGAATCAGGGGCTAACTATGGCTACACCTTC
size: -
V: TRBV6-1
D: -
J: TRBJ1-2

CDR3: CASSQDWQEIYSGANVLTF
DNA: TGTGCCAGCAGCCAAGATTGGCAAGAAATATACTCTGGGGCCAACGTCCTGACTTTC
size: -
V: TRBV4-2
D: -
J: TRBJ2-6

CDR3: CASSAAGGSPLHF
DNA: TGTGCCAGCAGCGCGGCAGGGGGATCACCCCTCCACTTT
size: -
V: TRBV9
D: TRBD1
J: TRBJ1-6

CDR3: CASSIPNERQPQHF
DNA: TGTGCCAGTAGTATCCCCAACGAGCGGCAGCCCCAGCATTTT
size: -
V: TRBV19
D: -
J: TRBJ1-5